This TCR beta chain emerged from a study of blood T cells in healthy people across ages. Notes on the study in general: Long-lived and aged donors differed, with more naive CD4+ cells and higher diversity in the long-lived. Investigators viewed diversity estimates from one million T cells as underestimates, the study reported.

This clonotype was recorded a few times. Antigen unknown. Germline V lookup: CDR1 SNHLY, CDR2 FYNNEI. The CDR3 has 12 residues. V lost 10 bases to trimming and J lost 4 bases; unmatched junction nucleotides: 4. Sample-barcoded 5' priming and a J-beta primer mix drove a second PCR of about 6 to 12 cycles. MiXCR was run by TCRdb on the 5' RACE reads, yielding one entry per CDR3 protein. The repertoire holds hundreds of thousands of distinct CDR3 sequences, 56% seen once, with 25% to 30% in the top ten. The specimen was blood. The source of this sequence is a man aged 40-55 years in good health. The chain carries TRBV2 and TRBJ1-2, with TRBD1 matching 9 bases. Written as DNA, the CDR3 is TGTGCCACCGGGGACAGGGTCTATGGCTACACCTTC. This translates into CATGDRVYGYTF.